Shown below are 32 T cell receptor beta chains from a single sample sequenced in a study of T cells in Graves' hyperthyroidism and ophthalmopathy. Using RNA transcripts as the source, TCR beta CDR3 regions were amplified. The HTBI primer set was used in a first-round RT-PCR of the TCR CDR3. TCRdb reprocessed the multiplex PCR reads via MiXCR and lists one record per CDR3 protein. The sample carries roughly 500,000 distinct CDR3 sequences, roughly 24% recorded once. The sequenced material came from blood. The receptors originated from a woman between 25 and 40 years old with Graves' ophthalmopathy.

The chain employs TRBV12-3 or TRBV12-4 and TRBJ1-2, with a tentative D call TRBD1 (5 bases). The ends were cut back, 4 bases at V and 4 bases at J, with 10 bases in the middle. The CDR3 length is 13 residues. CDR3: CASSYDSPYGYTF. The CDR3 region has the DNA TGTGCCAGCAGTTACGACAGTCCCTATGGCTACACCTTC.

About this clonotype: This clone may be a read error of a much larger clone one base away. The chain uses TRBV18 and TRBJ1-5, with D possibly matching TRBD1 (5 bases). Germline loops: CDR1 KGHSH, CDR2 LQKENI. This CDR3 contains 15 residues. CDR3 DNA: TGTGCCAGCCAACGGGTCAGGGATTTAACGCAGCCCCAGCAGTTT. Its translation: CASQRVRDLTQPQQF.

This clonotype occurred many times. The chain couples TRBV20-1 to TRBJ2-5; D unresolved. This CDR3 contains 13 residues. V was trimmed by 6 bases and J by 2 bases, leaving 13 bases between them. Germline CDR1 DFQATT, CDR2 SNEGSKA (reference sequence). The CDR3 loop reads CSATFLNQETQYF. The CDR3 bases are TGCAGTGCGACCTTCTTAAATCAAGAGACCCAGTACTTC.

There are many counts of this clonotype. The rearrangement uses TRBV12-3 or TRBV12-4 and TRBJ1-2; 8 nucleotides line up with TRBD1. V was pared by 7 bases and J by 7 bases, with 8 bases of the junction left unmatched. The CDR3 runs 13 residues. The CDR3 spells CASNPGTGGGYTF. The CDR3 DNA reads as TGTGCCAGCAACCCCGGGACAGGAGGTGGCTACACCTTC.

The J gene is TRBJ1-1, the V gene TRBV2, with 7 bases lining up with TRBD1. The CDR3 runs 20 residues. Germline CDR1 SNHLY, CDR2 FYNNEI. The junction had 18 bases not matched to a gene; V was cut back by 2 bases and J by 0 bases. In DNA, the CDR3 is TGTGCCAGCAGTGAATGGACAGGCCCAGAGGAAGTTCTAATGAACACTGAAGCTTTCTTT. Residues: CASSEWTGPEEVLMNTEAFF.

This clonotype was picked up many times. The rearrangement joins TRBV28 to TRBJ2-2; 8 bases agree with TRBD1. CDR1 MDHEN and CDR2 SYDVKM come from the germline V gene. The J segment lost 6 bases and the V segment lost 8 bases, leaving 2 bases of the junction unmatched. The length of the CDR3 is 12 residues. The CDR3 sequence: CASVTGAGELFF. As DNA, the CDR3 is TGTGCCAGCGTGACAGGGGCCGGGGAGCTGTTTTTT.

This clonotype was seen a handful of times. The chain has TRBV11-2 and TRBJ1-6; 7 bases match TRBD1. V lost 4 bases to trimming and J lost 6 bases; unmatched junction nucleotides: 6. CDR1 and CDR2 from the germline V gene are SGHAT and FQNNGV. The CDR3 consists of 15 residues. The CDR3 DNA sequence: TGTGCCAGCAGCTGGATGGCAGGGGGTAATTCACCCCTCCACTTT. It encodes CASSWMAGGNSPLHF.

This clonotype was seen only a few times. The V and J genes are TRBV18 and TRBJ1-1; 7 positions match TRBD1. Germline CDR1 is KGHSH and CDR2 is LQKENI. The length of the CDR3 is 13 residues. The J segment lost 3 bases and the V segment lost 4 bases, leaving 2 bases of the junction unmatched. The CDR3 bases are TGTGCCAGCTCACAGGGGGCAGACACTGAAGCTTTCTTT. Amino acid sequence: CASSQGADTEAFF. Full variable domain (rest looked up from reference TRBV18 and TRBJ1-1): NAGVMQNPRHLVRRRGQEARLRCSPMKGHSHVYWYRQLPEEGLKFMVYLQKENIIDESGMPKERFSAEFPKEGPSILRIQQVVRGDSAAYFCASSQGADTEAFFGQGTRLTVV.

CDR3 coding DNA: TGTGCCACCAGTGGTTTCCATGGCTACACCTTC. This codes for CATSGFHGYTF. This sequence joins TRBV24-1 and TRBJ1-2; no firm D call. The CDR3 is made up of 11 amino acids. Germline V lookup: CDR1 KGHDR, CDR2 SFDVKD. The V end was cut by 5 bases, the J end by 6 bases, with 6 bases between.

The sample holds a few counts of this clonotype. CDR3 region: CASSNTETQYF. DNA of the CDR3: TGTGCCAGCAGCAACACGGAGACCCAGTACTTC. The gene calls are TRBV11-2 and TRBJ2-5, with D unresolved. Germline V gene lookup returns CDR1 SGHAT and CDR2 FQNNGV. V lost 5 bases, J lost 5 bases, and 6 bases lay in between. This CDR3 region has 11 residues.

V usage is TRBV11-2 and J usage is TRBJ2-2; 11 bases agree with TRBD2. Trimming took 1 base from V and 0 from J; bases not matched to a gene: 7. The CDR3 consists of 19 residues. Germline-derived CDR1 and CDR2 are SGHAT and FQNNGV. CDR3 in DNA: TGTGCCAGCAGCTTAGGGGAAAGACTAGCGGGGTCGAACACCGGGGAGCTGTTTTTT. This gives the protein CASSLGERLAGSNTGELFF.

This clonotype was seen at least ten times. The chain joins TRBV7-8 to TRBJ1-3; 7 bases are shared with TRBD1. V lost 5 bases, J lost 0 bases, and 13 bases stayed unmatched. Germline lookup yields CDR1 SGHVS and CDR2 FQNEAQ. The CDR3 extends over 18 amino acids. CDR3 sequence reads: CASSPTRRTGYSGNTIYF. CDR3 in DNA: TGTGCCAGCAGCCCGACCCGACGGACAGGCTACTCTGGAAACACCATATATTTT. The whole variable domain, filled in from reference TRBV7-8 and TRBJ1-3, reads GAGVSQSPRYKVAKRGQDVALRCDPISGHVSLFWYQQALGQGPEFLTYFQNEAQLDKSGLPSDRFFAERPEGSVSTLKIQRTQQEDSAVYLCASSPTRRTGYSGNTIYFGEGSWLTVV.

This clonotype was observed many times. The chain is built from TRBV29-1 and TRBJ1-1, with a weak D call TRBD1 (6 bases). V lost 4 bases and J lost 5, with 8 bases in between. Germline V gives CDR1 SQVTM, CDR2 ANQGSEA. CDR3 length: 11 amino acids. CDR3 bases: TGCAGCGTTGGAGGGGGGACTGAAGCTTTCTTT. It yields the protein CSVGGGTEAFF. The full variable domain, in which reference TRBV29-1 and TRBJ1-1 provide the parts outside the CDR3, is SAVISQKPSRDICQRGTSLTIQCQVDSQVTMMFWYRQQPGQSLTLIATANQGSEATYESGFVIDKFPISRPNLTFSTLTVSNMSPEDSSIYLCSVGGGTEAFFGQGTRLTVV.

The CDR3 protein is CASTVDGYHTEAFF. The CDR3 coding sequence is TGTGCCAGCACCGTGGACGGGTACCACACTGAAGCTTTCTTT. This chain connects TRBV12-3 or TRBV12-4 to TRBJ1-1; D not certain. V was pared by 7 bases and J by 3 bases, with 15 bases between. CDR3 length equals 14 residues.

This clonotype was seen at least ten times. This rearrangement joins TRBV12-3 or TRBV12-4 to TRBJ2-5; 8 bases align to TRBD2. This CDR3 has 15 amino acids. V was clipped by 3 bases and J by 1 base; unmatched bases: 4. Written as DNA, the CDR3 is TGTGCCAGCAGTTTTCAAGCGGGAGCCCAAGAGACCCAGTACTTC. Translation: CASSFQAGAQETQYF.

This clonotype was counted many times. The V gene is TRBV11-3, the J gene TRBJ2-2, with D perhaps matching TRBD1 or TRBD2 (5 bases each). The germline V gene has CDR1 SGHNT and CDR2 YENEEA. V dropped 2 bases and J dropped 4 bases, with 14 bases sitting between them. The CDR3 totals 16 residues. The CDR3 DNA sequence: TGTGCCAGCAGCTTAATGGGACCGATGATCACCGGGGAGCTGTTTTTT. It translates to CASSLMGPMITGELFF.

The chain is built from TRBV6-2 or TRBV6-3 and TRBJ1-2, with 7 bases lining up with TRBD1. The CDR3 sequence is 15 residues long. CDR1 is MNHEY, CDR2 SVGEGT, per germline. V shed 6 bases and J 0 bases; nucleotides not matched to a gene: 7. The CDR3 sequence: CASSRYRGANYGYTF. As DNA, the CDR3 is TGTGCCAGCAGCCGATACAGGGGAGCTAACTATGGCTACACCTTC.

This clonotype occurred many times. The chain uses TRBV7-9 and TRBJ1-1; D is perhaps TRBD1 (5 bases). Trimming took 4 bases from V and 3 from J, leaving 18 bases between them. Germline V gene data show CDR1 as SEHNR and CDR2 as FQNEAQ (reference sequence). This CDR3 has 16 amino acids. The CDR3 bases are TGTGCCAGCAGCTCCCGGCTGGGGGGGGGGGACACTGAAGCTTTCTTT. As protein: CASSSRLGGGDTEAFF.

This clonotype was detected ten times or more. The chain employs TRBV20-1 and TRBJ2-2; 9 bases align to TRBD1. Germline CDR1 is DFQATT and CDR2 is SNEGSKA (reference sequence). Losses at the gene ends were 3 bases for V and 4 bases for J; bases not matched to a gene: 3. The CDR3 is 14 residues long. DNA of the CDR3: TGCAGTGCTAGGGACAGGGGTCGCACCGGGGAGCTGTTTTTT. Protein product: CSARDRGRTGELFF.

This clonotype was counted ten times or more. The CDR3 region has the DNA TGTGCCAGCAGTTTAGGACAGCCCCTCTCCTACGAGCAGTACTTC. It encodes CASSLGQPLSYEQYF. The chain has TRBV27 and TRBJ2-7, with D perhaps TRBD1 (6 bases). This CDR3 is 15 amino acids long. Germline lookup yields CDR1 MNHEY and CDR2 SMNVEV (reference sequence). Trimming pared 2 bases from V and 0 bases from J, leaving 11 bases between.

This clonotype was found a few times. This may be a read error, as it is one base from a much larger clone. The V gene is TRBV6-5, the J gene TRBJ2-2; possible D gene TRBD1, 5 bases. There are 13 residues in the CDR3. Germline V gene lookup returns CDR1 MNHEY and CDR2 SVGAGI. With 4 bases removed from V and 6 bases from J, the gap between germline ends came to 9 bases. The CDR3 loop reads CASSSEGAGELFF. The DNA of the CDR3 is TGTGCCAGCAGTTCCGAAGGGGCCGGGGAGCTGTTTTTT.

As to this clonotype: No conserved phenylalanine or tryptophan is present at the end of the CDR3, so a read error is the likely explanation. The chain carries TRBV7-2 and TRBJ1-5; D is undetermined. The ends were cut back, 5 bases at V and 0 bases at J, with 8 bases in the middle. Germline CDR1 reads SGHTA; CDR2 reads FQGNSA. There are 14 residues in the CDR3. CDR3 nucleotide sequence: TGTGCCAGCAGCCATCACAGTAGCAATCAGCCCCAGCATTAT. Translating it yields CASSHHSSNQPQHY.

This clonotype was detected only a few times. This sequence joins TRBV12-3 or TRBV12-4 and TRBJ1-5, with D unresolved. CDR3 size: 18 residues. V gave up 3 bases and J gave up 0 bases, with 18 bases separating them. Here the CDR3 reads CASSLWGAGSYSNQPQHF. The CDR3 DNA sequence: TGTGCCAGCAGTTTGTGGGGTGCGGGTTCATATAGCAATCAGCCCCAGCATTTT.

This clonotype was observed many times. This is likely a read error, given that the CDR3 carries no conserved phenylalanine or tryptophan at its end. The DNA is left out, because the CDR3 cannot be placed on it with certainty; the CDR3 is given as TCRdb lists it. The chain links TRBV7-2 to TRBJ2-7; the table's TRBD2 call for D was not verified on the DNA. The CDR3 has 14 amino acids, counting both end residues. The germline V gene has CDR1 SGHTA and CDR2 FQGNSA. This CDR3 is CASSSPGGGGAAYI.

This clonotype has at least ten counts. V gene TRBV20-1 combines with J gene TRBJ1-2; the D is unclear. There are 11 residues in the CDR3. The V end lost 6 bases, the J end lost 5 bases, and 10 bases lay between the germline ends. The germline V gene has CDR1 DFQATT and CDR2 SNEGSKA (reference sequence). CDR3 sequence: CSALLPYGYTF. CDR3 DNA: TGCAGTGCCCTCCTCCCTTATGGCTACACCTTC.

The gene calls are TRBV4-1 and TRBJ1-5, with D possibly being TRBD1 (5 bases). The CDR3 length is 16 residues. Per germline, CDR1 MGHRA and CDR2 YSYEKL. V was clipped by 7 bases and J by 3 bases, with 19 bases between them. CDR3 in amino acids: CASTTKGGGVNQPQHF. The CDR3 DNA is TGCGCCAGCACCACCAAGGGAGGAGGGGTCAATCAGCCCCAGCATTTT.

At least ten counts were recorded for this clonotype. The rearrangement uses TRBV19 and TRBJ1-1, with D hard to call. This CDR3 spans 15 amino acids. Germline V gene data show CDR1 as LNHDA and CDR2 as SQIVND (reference sequence). Trimming pared 8 bases from V and 3 bases from J, leaving 19 bases between. CDR3 nucleotides: TGTGCCAGTTCGGGCCCGGAGGATCTGTACACTGAAGCTTTCTTT. It specifies CASSGPEDLYTEAFF.

This chain uses TRBV12-3 or TRBV12-4 with TRBJ1-5; no reliable D call. V was trimmed by 6 bases and J by 1 base, leaving 7 bases between them. The CDR3 is 13 residues long. CDR3 DNA: TGTGCCAGCAGAGGACCGAGCAATCAGCCCCAGCATTTT. Translating it yields CASRGPSNQPQHF.

In this sample, this clonotype turned up once. The V gene is TRBV15, the J gene TRBJ1-5, with D unresolved. The CDR3 extends over 14 amino acids. Germline V gene sequence: CDR1 LNHNV, CDR2 YYDKDF (reference sequence). V lost 2 bases, J lost 5 bases, and 10 bases lay in between. In DNA form, the CDR3 reads TGTGCCACCAGCAGAAAGAGGGCAGATCAGCCCCAGCATTTT. The encoded protein is CATSRKRADQPQHF.

The table lists this clonotype with many counts. The V gene is TRBV27, the J gene TRBJ1-6; 8 bases are shared with TRBD1. There are 16 residues in the CDR3. CDR1 and CDR2 (germline): MNHEY, SMNVEV (reference sequence). Unmatched junction bases numbered 9, after V lost 2 bases and J lost 9 bases. The CDR3 here is CASSLRRTGLGSPLHF. The CDR3 DNA sequence: TGTGCCAGCAGTTTACGCCGGACAGGGTTGGGTTCACCCCTCCACTTT.

This clonotype was seen at least ten times. In DNA, the CDR3 is TGTGCCAGCAGCCAACAGGAGAACACTGAAGCTTTCTTT. Protein sequence: CASSQQENTEAFF. The V and J genes are TRBV6-4 and TRBJ1-1; D is possibly TRBD1 (5 bases). CDR1 MRHNA and CDR2 SNTAGT come from the germline V gene. The V end was cut by 6 bases, the J end by 1 base, with 9 bases between. The CDR3 is 13 amino acids.

This clonotype was observed at least ten times. The J gene is TRBJ1-2, the V gene TRBV6-5, with D maybe TRBD1 (5 bases). This CDR3 has 16 amino acids. V lost 2 bases and J 4 bases, leaving 17 bases between the germline ends. Germline-derived CDR1 and CDR2 are MNHEY and SVGAGI. The CDR3 DNA reads TGTGCCAGCAGTTACCCCTCCGGGGCCGGGCGCTATGGCTACACCTTC. It translates to CASSYPSGAGRYGYTF.